Following are 17 T cell receptor beta chains from one sample sequenced in a study of blood T cells in healthy people across ages. A second 7 to 11 cycle PCR used barcoded and J-beta primers. TCRdb re-called the 5' RACE reads through MiXCR, storing one row per CDR3 protein. The sample lists some 1.8 million distinct CDR3 sequences; around 42% were seen once. Sequenced sample: blood. The source of these receptors is a human donor in good health.

The chain couples TRBV9 to TRBJ2-3; a possible D gene is TRBD2 (5 bases). This CDR3 is 17 amino acids long. V was pared by 3 bases and J by 2 bases, with 19 bases between. From germline, CDR1 is SGDLS and CDR2 YYNGEE. The CDR3 DNA is TGTGCCAGCAGCGCCCGACCAGACGCGGGTTACACAGATACGCAGTATTTT. This sequence encodes CASSARPDAGYTDTQYF.

The rearrangement joins TRBV12-3 or TRBV12-4 to TRBJ2-7; D gene unclear. The CDR3 spans 13 residues. V dropped 7 bases and J dropped 3 bases, with 13 bases sitting between them. CDR3 coding DNA: TGTGCCAGCAACTATGGGGTCCTCTACGAGCAGTACTTC. Protein sequence: CASNYGVLYEQYF.

This chain links TRBV6-2 or TRBV6-3 with TRBJ2-5; 8 nucleotides match TRBD2. Losses at the gene ends were 5 bases for V and 4 bases for J; bases not matched to a gene: 6. Germline V gives CDR1 MNHEY, CDR2 SVGEGT. The CDR3 contains 14 residues. CDR3 sequence: CASSKSGGVETQYF. For the CDR3, the DNA is TGTGCCAGCAGTAAGAGCGGGGGAGTAGAGACCCAGTACTTC.

The V and J genes are TRBV24-1 and TRBJ2-1, with D tentatively TRBD2 (5 bases). The germline V gene has CDR1 KGHDR and CDR2 SFDVKD. This CDR3 has 16 residues. Trimming shortened V by 3 bases and J by 8 bases, and 19 bases separated the two germline ends. CDR3 amino acids: CATSDIRDYPWDEQFF. Written as DNA, the CDR3 is TGTGCCACCAGTGATATCCGCGACTACCCTTGGGATGAGCAGTTCTTC.

Notes on this clonotype: Sequence at one end of the junction differs from germline and may be a read error. V usage is TRBV20-1 and J usage is TRBJ2-1; 7 nucleotides agree with TRBD2. This CDR3 has 14 residues. CDR1 and CDR2 from the germline V gene are DFQATT and SNEGSKA (reference sequence). In DNA, the CDR3 is TGCAGTGCTAGAGCTCCTAGCGGCTACAATGGGCAGTTCTTC. The encoded protein is CSARAPSGYNGQFF.

Here the CDR3 reads CASRTPGLLRGYGYTF. CDR3 sequence (DNA): TGTGCCAGCAGAACCCCGGGACTCCTTCGGGGCTATGGCTACACCTTC. The chain combines TRBV6-5 with TRBJ1-2, with D perhaps TRBD1 (5 bases). Trimming removed 6 bases from V and 4 bases from J, with 21 bases in between. CDR3 length: 16 amino acids. Germline CDR1 and CDR2: MNHEY and SVGAGI.

Ten or more counts support this clonotype. V and J are TRBV29-1 and TRBJ2-7; D remains unclear. The germline V gene encodes CDR1 SQVTM and CDR2 ANQGSEA. V was cut by 4 bases and J by 0 bases, with 10 bases left in between. CDR3 length: 13 amino acids. The CDR3 spells CSVVGSLSYEQYF. Written as DNA, the CDR3 is TGCAGCGTTGTAGGCAGCCTCTCCTACGAGCAGTACTTC.

The rearrangement links TRBV9 to TRBJ2-3, with 7 bases that match TRBD1. Germline V gene lookup returns CDR1 SGDLS and CDR2 YYNGEE. The CDR3 has 15 residues. Trimming cost V 0 bases and J 5 bases; bases outside gene matches: 6. Here the CDR3 DNA reads TGTGCCAGCAGCGTAGCAGGGGGTCTAGGAGATACGCAGTATTTT. As protein: CASSVAGGLGDTQYF. Looking up the rest from reference TRBV9 and TRBJ2-3 gives the full variable domain: DSGVTQTPKHLITATGQRVTLRCSPRSGDLSVYWYQQSLDQGLQFLIQYYNGEERAKGNILERFSAQQFPDLHSELNLSSLELGDSALYFCASSVAGGLGDTQYFGPGTRLTVL.

This sequence joins TRBV7-9 and TRBJ2-1; the D gene is possibly TRBD2 (6 bases). The CDR3 totals 17 residues. The V end was cut by 8 bases, the J end by 0 bases, with 20 bases between. Looked up from germline, CDR1 is SEHNR and CDR2 is FQNEAQ (reference sequence). The CDR3 reads CASGTQRDGSSYNEQFF. The CDR3 DNA follows: TGTGCCAGCGGAACCCAAAGGGACGGGAGCTCCTACAATGAGCAGTTCTTC.

This rearrangement joins TRBV24-1 to TRBJ2-1, with D unresolved. CDR1 and CDR2 from the germline V gene are KGHDR and SFDVKD. The CDR3 totals 13 residues. Trimming shortened V by 0 bases and J by 6 bases, and 5 bases separated the two germline ends. This chain's CDR3 is CATSDLFRNEQFF. In DNA, the CDR3 is TGTGCCACCAGTGATTTGTTCCGCAATGAGCAGTTCTTC.

V usage is TRBV29-1 and J usage is TRBJ1-5; 8 bases line up with TRBD1. CDR1 SQVTM and CDR2 ANQGSEA come from the germline V gene. This CDR3 contains 14 residues. V was pared by 4 bases and J by 4 bases, with 6 bases of the junction left unmatched. The CDR3, as DNA: TGCAGCGTTGGGACAGGGATACGAAATCAGCCCCAGCATTTT. Amino acids: CSVGTGIRNQPQHF.

This clonotype was picked up a small number of times. The chain uses TRBV4-2 and TRBJ1-2; 9 nucleotides match TRBD1. Germline lookup yields CDR1 LGHNA and CDR2 YNFKEQ. Trimming at V came to 2 bases and at J to 1 base, leaving 5 bases not matched to a gene. The CDR3 is made up of 16 amino acids. The CDR3: CASSQLTGGGNYGYTF. The CDR3 DNA follows: TGTGCCAGCAGCCAACTGACAGGGGGAGGTAACTATGGCTACACCTTC.

The CDR3 region has the DNA TGCAGTGCTACACCAAAAAGTGACGAGCAGTACTTC. It yields the protein CSATPKSDEQYF. The chain has TRBV20-1 and TRBJ2-4, with D hard to call. The J call may be wrong; the DNA end is better matched by TRBJ2-7. The CDR3 loop spans 12 amino acids. The germline gives CDR1 DFQATT, CDR2 SNEGSKA (reference sequence).

This clonotype was detected a few times. The J gene is TRBJ2-5, the V gene TRBV3-1; 10 bases agree with TRBD1. This CDR3 spans 15 amino acids. CDR1 is LGHDT, CDR2 YNNKEL, per germline (reference sequence). V was pared by 4 bases and J by 4 bases, with 6 bases of the junction left unmatched. This CDR3 reads CASSLIRDRGETQYF. The CDR3 DNA is TGTGCCAGCAGCCTCATCCGGGACAGGGGAGAGACCCAGTACTTC.

The V gene is TRBV7-2, the J gene TRBJ2-5, with TRBD2 identical over 8 bases. This CDR3 is built from 15 residues. J was trimmed by 1 base and V by 8 bases; bases with no gene match: 9. Germline loops: CDR1 SGHTA, CDR2 FQGNSA. CDR3 region: CASALNAGGQETQYF. CDR3 nucleotides: TGTGCCAGCGCTCTAAACGCGGGGGGCCAAGAGACCCAGTACTTC. Full variable domain (rest looked up from reference TRBV7-2 and TRBJ2-5): GAGVSQSPSNKVTEKGKDVELRCDPISGHTALYWYRQSLGQGLEFLIYFQGNSAPDKSGLPSDRFSAERTGGSVSTLTIQRTQQEDSAVYLCASALNAGGQETQYFGPGTRLLVL.

The V gene is TRBV3-1, the J gene TRBJ1-2; D remains unclear. The CDR3 has 17 residues. V lost 1 base and J lost 0, with 15 bases in between. Germline V gene data show CDR1 as LGHDT and CDR2 as YNNKEL (reference sequence). The CDR3 region is CASSQVVKLPANYGYTF. CDR3 DNA sequence: TGTGCCAGCAGCCAAGTGGTCAAACTCCCCGCTAACTATGGCTACACCTTC.

CDR3 sequence reads: CSARQSGGRTRYNEQFF. The CDR3 DNA reads as TGCAGTGCTAGACAATCCGGTGGTAGGACAAGGTACAATGAGCAGTTCTTC. The rearrangement uses TRBV20-1 and TRBJ2-1; tentatively, D is TRBD1 (5 bases). The CDR3 is 17 residues long. Trimming removed 2 bases from V and 4 bases from J, with 21 bases in between. CDR1 and CDR2 (germline): DFQATT, SNEGSKA (reference sequence).